This is a list of T cell receptor beta chains from one sample in a study of T-cell reconstitution after alpha-beta-depleted transplantation in children. TCRdb called the PCR reads again in MiXCR, with one record for every CDR3 protein. The repertoire includes about 47,000 distinct CDR3 sequences, roughly 52% of them detected once, and roughly two fifths sits in the top ten. Source: peripheral blood, taken before TCRalphabeta/CD19-depleted stem cell transplant. Receptors were obtained from a boy under two years old with SCID, due to receive a stem cell transplant. Each CDR3 is given with its conserved first and last residue. The D gene is left open where the match is weak. Clone size is given for some rows only: seen once, a few or many times, or a class if the clone is expanded.

length	size	J	D	V	CDR3	DNA
13	.	TRBJ1-2	.	TRBV7-3	CASSLGPGDGYTF	TGTGCCAGCAGCCTCGGACCAGGTGACGGCTACACCTTC
16	.	TRBJ2-1	TRBD2	TRBV7-9	CAGSPNSGGAGNEQFF	TGTGCCGGCAGCCCAAATAGCGGGGGGGCCGGGAATGAGCAGTTCTTC
16	.	TRBJ2-5	TRBD1	TRBV28	CASSFRGTEYQETQYF	TGTGCCAGCAGTTTTAGGGGGACAGAATACCAAGAGACCCAGTACTTC
13	many	TRBJ2-7	.	TRBV2	CASSYLTPYEQYF	TGTGCCAGTTCCTATCTTACTCCCTACGAGCAGTACTTC
13	.	TRBJ1-1	.	TRBV9	CASGQAGHTEAFF	TGTGCCAGCGGTCAGGCTGGGCACACTGAAGCTTTCTTT
12	many	TRBJ2-5	.	TRBV7-9	CASSRTEETQYF	TGTGCCAGCAGCCGGACAGAAGAGACCCAGTACTTC
12	.	TRBJ1-2	.	TRBV20-1	CSASRGASGYTF	TGCAGTGCTAGTCGTGGGGCGAGTGGCTACACCTTC
17	.	TRBJ2-7	TRBD1	TRBV7-8	CASSPQSRLTGSIEQYF	TGTGCCAGCAGCCCTCAATCTCGCCTGACAGGGTCCATCGAGCAGTACTTC
15	once	TRBJ1-1	TRBD1	TRBV6-1	CASRHNRGRWTEAFF	TGTGCCAGCAGGCACAACAGGGGCCGGTGGACTGAAGCTTTCTTT
14	.	TRBJ1-1	.	TRBV11-2	CASSLRQLNTEAFF	TGTGCCAGCAGCTTACGCCAGCTGAACACTGAAGCTTTCTTT
10	few	TRBJ1-1	.	TRBV29-1	CSVGSTEAFF	TGCAGCGTAGGAAGCACTGAAGCTTTCTTT
11	once	TRBJ2-3	.	TRBV12-3/TRBV12-4	CASSRGDTQYF	TGTGCCAGCAGTCGGGGGGATACGCAGTATTTT
15	.	TRBJ1-4	TRBD1	TRBV6-1	CASRGTGGAGEKLFF	TGTGCCAGCAGAGGCACAGGGGGCGCTGGCGAAAAACTGTTTTTT
16	.	TRBJ1-1	TRBD1	TRBV7-3	CASSSSTTTGDAEAFF	TGTGCCAGCAGCTCCTCCACGACGACAGGGGATGCTGAAGCTTTCTTT
17	.	TRBJ2-1	.	TRBV20-1	CSAINSRLTVSYNEQFF	TGCAGTGCTATAAACTCTCGGTTGACGGTCTCCTACAATGAGCAGTTCTTC
15	.	TRBJ1-2	TRBD1	TRBV5-1	CASSRPNRGSWGYTF	TGCGCCAGCAGCCGCCCAAACAGGGGATCATGGGGCTACACCTTC
17	.	TRBJ2-5	TRBD1	TRBV5-1	CASRSQGGGGRQGAQYF	TGCGCCAGCAGGTCGCAAGGAGGCGGGGGTCGACAGGGGGCCCAGTACTTC
16	.	TRBJ2-3	.	TRBV4-3	CASSLEGRPSTDTQYF	TGCGCCAGCAGCCTTGAGGGGCGTCCTAGCACAGATACGCAGTATTTT
17	.	TRBJ2-7	.	TRBV11-3	CASSYLVRARGSYEQYF	TGTGCCAGCAGCTACTTAGTACGAGCCAGGGGTTCCTACGAGCAGTACTTC
15	.	TRBJ2-2	TRBD2	TRBV20-1	CSARELAGGAGELFF	TGCAGTGCTAGAGAACTAGCGGGGGGGGCCGGGGAGCTGTTTTTT
16	.	TRBJ2-2	TRBD1	TRBV4-1	CASFPEGGQGTGELFF	TGCGCCTCCTTCCCCGAAGGGGGCCAGGGCACCGGGGAGCTGTTTTTT
24	.	TRBJ2-2	TRBD2	TRBV14	CASSQEAFDWGLAGQNGLPGELFF	TGTGCCAGCAGCCAAGAGGCATTCGATTGGGGACTAGCGGGACAAAATGGTCTTCCCGGGGAGCTGTTTTTT
14	.	TRBJ2-7	TRBD1	TRBV11-1	CASSLEGAPYEQYF	TGTGCCAGCAGCTTAGAGGGGGCTCCGTACGAGCAGTACTTC
15	.	TRBJ2-3	TRBD1	TRBV20-1	CSARDRGRGTDTQYF	TGCAGTGCTAGAGACAGGGGGCGCGGCACAGATACGCAGTATTTT
15	once	TRBJ1-1	.	TRBV6-2/TRBV6-3	CATELGDIQSTEAFF	TGTGCCACCGAGCTGGGTGATATCCAGAGCACTGAAGCTTTCTTT
15	.	TRBJ2-2	TRBD1	TRBV3-1	CASSPTPGGPGELFF	TGTGCCAGCAGCCCAACTCCAGGGGGACCCGGGGAGCTGTTTTTT
13	.	TRBJ1-2	.	TRBV11-2	CASSRGGSYGYTF	TGTGCCAGCAGCCGAGGGGGGTCGTATGGCTACACCTTC
16	few	TRBJ1-3	TRBD1	TRBV7-2	CASSPSTGDGGNTIYF	TGTGCCAGCAGCCCCTCAACAGGGGACGGAGGAAACACCATATATTTT
16	few	TRBJ2-2	.	TRBV4-3	CASSKGGTSNTGELFF	TGCGCCAGCAGCAAGGGGGGCACCTCGAACACCGGGGAGCTGTTTTTT
12	.	TRBJ2-1	.	TRBV6-2/TRBV6-3	CATRDQVNEQFF	TGTGCCACCAGGGACCAAGTCAATGAGCAGTTCTTC
15	.	TRBJ2-7	.	TRBV18	CASSPSEGSSYEQYF	TGTGCCAGCTCACCGAGTGAAGGGAGCTCCTACGAGCAGTACTTC
13	.	TRBJ1-1	.	TRBV5-1	CASSRSWDSEAFF	TGCGCCAGCAGCCGCAGTTGGGATTCTGAAGCTTTCTTT
15	.	TRBJ2-2	.	TRBV7-2	CASSPHRVHTGELFF	TGTGCCAGCAGCCCCCACAGGGTCCACACCGGGGAGCTGTTTTTT
16	.	TRBJ1-6	.	TRBV28	CASSFDRHRGNSPLHF	TGTGCCAGCAGTTTTGATCGTCATCGGGGGAATTCACCCCTCCACTTT
14	once	TRBJ2-1	TRBD2	TRBV7-2	CASQRERGRNEQFF	TGTGCCAGCCAAAGAGAGCGGGGGCGGAATGAGCAGTTCTTC
14	.	TRBJ1-2	.	TRBV4-3	CASSQDLSAYGYTF	TGCGCCAGCAGCCAAGATCTGTCCGCCTATGGCTACACCTTC
15	.	TRBJ1-5	TRBD1	TRBV19	CASRNRDSNYQPQHF	TGTGCCAGTAGGAACCGGGACAGCAATTATCAGCCCCAGCATTTT
13	.	TRBJ2-1	.	TRBV11-2	CASSKGTTNEQFF	TGTGCCAGCAGCAAGGGGACAACCAATGAGCAGTTCTTC
15	once	TRBJ2-1	TRBD1	TRBV12-3/TRBV12-4	CASSIPGQGNNEQFF	TGTGCCAGCAGTATCCCGGGACAGGGAAACAATGAGCAGTTCTTC
17	few	TRBJ2-3	TRBD1	TRBV4-2	CASSQNPDRGGGDTQYF	TGTGCCAGCAGCCAAAATCCCGACAGGGGGGGAGGAGATACGCAGTATTTT
12	few	TRBJ2-7	.	TRBV12-3/TRBV12-4	CASSRNSYEQYF	TGTGCCAGCAGCCGCAACTCCTACGAGCAGTACTTC
16	.	TRBJ2-5	TRBD2	TRBV20-1	CSARDLFRGGAETQYF	TGCAGTGCTAGAGATCTGTTTCGCGGGGGGGCGGAGACCCAGTACTTC
15	.	TRBJ2-1	TRBD2	TRBV15	CATSSEGLAANEQFF	TGTGCCACCAGCAGCGAGGGGCTAGCGGCCAATGAGCAGTTCTTC
16	once	TRBJ2-3	TRBD2	TRBV4-2	CASSQAGLAGGDAQYF	TGTGCCAGCAGCCAAGCGGGACTAGCGGGGGGCGATGCGCAGTATTTT
16	.	TRBJ2-3	.	TRBV5-8	CASSLGSGRYTDTQYF	TGTGCCAGCAGCTTGGGTTCGGGGCGATACACAGATACGCAGTATTTT
15	many	TRBJ2-3	.	TRBV6-1	CASSEVTGGTDTQYF	TGTGCCAGCAGTGAAGTAACAGGAGGCACAGATACGCAGTATTTT